The entry below describes one TCR beta chain. What this receptor recognizes is not known. Nothing much larger sits one base from this clone, and base qualities are not available. These data come from a study of shared clonotypes between healthy human individuals (TCRdb year 2020). Looking at the study overall: The cohort comprised two women and a few men aged 18 to 49 years. Blood TCR repertoires of about 5 healthy adults were deeply sequenced to estimate repertoire size and the extent of clonotype sharing between individuals. To increase sequencing depth and limit assay-specific biases, different laboratories used diverse techniques to prepare libraries and sequence TCR repertoires. Leukapheresis yielded between about 0.94 and 8.9 billion PBMCs per donor.

Including the terminal cysteine and phenylalanine, the CDR3 comprises 14 residues. Just CDR3 DNA is preserved here, 42 bases in frame from base 1. V loses 3 bases of germline sequence and J loses 1 base, and the interval between the two ends is 9 bases. CDR1 and CDR2 (SNHLY, FYNNEI) derive from the germline V gene. The donors were healthy, HIV-negative adults who had no recently reported acute infections or vaccinations. Only Caucasian adults living in Nashville, Tennessee, USA were represented among the donors. For unsorted samples, some 90 million PBMCs were counted, and genomic DNA was extracted using the QIAamp DNA Blood Mini kit. Blood was collected by leukapheresis, and PBMCs were isolated by Ficoll-Histopaque density gradient centrifugation and then cryopreserved in liquid nitrogen vapor phase. TCR CDR3 regions were amplified from genomic DNA by multiplex PCR using the deep immunoSEQ assay. Genomic DNA extracted from each cell subset was distributed evenly over all wells of several immunoSEQ 96-well plates, and each plate served as one replicate. For unsorted PBMC, about 300 ng genomic DNA, equal to approximately 30,000 T cell genomes, was loaded into each replicate PCR. Genomic DNA from unsorted PBMC was sequenced over ten immunoSEQ deep assay plates. Purified libraries were quantified with a Qubit 3.0 fluorometer, sized on a Bioanalyzer 2100, and re-quantified with the KAPA Library Quantification kit. Every immunoSEQ 96-well plate was sequenced on a dedicated single-read 150-cycle Illumina NextSeq 550 flow cell. In the authors' own workflow: The immunoSEQ output contained only junctional sequences without quality scores, so filtering could not match that applied to full-length reads. Sequences were annotated with PyIR, a Python wrapper for IgBLAST v1.9, using IMGT germline references to assign V/J genes and CDR3. Reads with weak V/J assignments (E-value above 1e-6), missing CDR3, stop codons, out-of-frame junctions, or ambiguous translated residues were removed. A V3J clonotype was defined by an identical inferred V gene, J gene, and CDR3 amino acid sequence. The percentage overlap between two repertoires was calculated by dividing the number of shared unique clonotypes by the size of the smaller repertoire. RTK rarefaction, the Chao1 estimator, and Recon v2.1 estimates of unobserved clonotypes were used to assess repertoire richness. TCRdb mirrors the immuneACCESS table, restricted to in-frame sequences. Some clones are absent from its copies; in checked studies, under half trace to an unresolved V gene, and the reason for the others is unknown. That table is the source of V, J and clone size, and D and trimming were worked out from the DNA. Counted in this sample were fewer than 550,000 clones; 60% to 80% of them appeared once. In total, the top ten clones hold under 15% of the sample.

Results the study describes overall, beyond this receptor: The genetic and exposure-history diversity represented was limited by the small number of donors. Pairwise subsampling indicated that sequencing depth was expected to affect the degree of clonotype sharing among donors. Only blood was sampled, and tissue TCR repertoires likely differ from those in blood.

This sequence was found in a woman between 35 and 50 years old in good health. Some clones in this sample may be carry-over from other donors' samples. Recombination linked TRBV2 to TRBJ1-1, with no reliable assignment of the D segment. The sample was PBMCs. The sequence in DNA is TGTGCCAGCAGTGATATTGCAGGGAACACTGAAGCTTTCTTT. Protein translation: CASSDIAGNTEAFF.